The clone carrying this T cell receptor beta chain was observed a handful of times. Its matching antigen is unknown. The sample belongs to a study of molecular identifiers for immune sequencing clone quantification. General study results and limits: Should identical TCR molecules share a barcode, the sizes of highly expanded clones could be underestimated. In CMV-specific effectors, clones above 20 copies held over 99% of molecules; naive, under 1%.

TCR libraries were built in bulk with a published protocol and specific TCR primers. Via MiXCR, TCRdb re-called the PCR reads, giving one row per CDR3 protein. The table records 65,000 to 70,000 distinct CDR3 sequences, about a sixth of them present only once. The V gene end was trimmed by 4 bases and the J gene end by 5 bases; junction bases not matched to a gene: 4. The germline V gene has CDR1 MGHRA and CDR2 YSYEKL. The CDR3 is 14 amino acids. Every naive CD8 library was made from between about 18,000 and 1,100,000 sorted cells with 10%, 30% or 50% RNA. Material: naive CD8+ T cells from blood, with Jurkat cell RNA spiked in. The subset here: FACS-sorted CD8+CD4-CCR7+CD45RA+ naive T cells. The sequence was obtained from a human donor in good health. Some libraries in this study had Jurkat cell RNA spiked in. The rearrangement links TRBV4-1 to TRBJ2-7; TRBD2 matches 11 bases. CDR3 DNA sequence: TGCGCCAGCAGCCTGGGACTAGCGGTCGACGAGCAGTACTTC. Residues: CASSLGLAVDEQYF.